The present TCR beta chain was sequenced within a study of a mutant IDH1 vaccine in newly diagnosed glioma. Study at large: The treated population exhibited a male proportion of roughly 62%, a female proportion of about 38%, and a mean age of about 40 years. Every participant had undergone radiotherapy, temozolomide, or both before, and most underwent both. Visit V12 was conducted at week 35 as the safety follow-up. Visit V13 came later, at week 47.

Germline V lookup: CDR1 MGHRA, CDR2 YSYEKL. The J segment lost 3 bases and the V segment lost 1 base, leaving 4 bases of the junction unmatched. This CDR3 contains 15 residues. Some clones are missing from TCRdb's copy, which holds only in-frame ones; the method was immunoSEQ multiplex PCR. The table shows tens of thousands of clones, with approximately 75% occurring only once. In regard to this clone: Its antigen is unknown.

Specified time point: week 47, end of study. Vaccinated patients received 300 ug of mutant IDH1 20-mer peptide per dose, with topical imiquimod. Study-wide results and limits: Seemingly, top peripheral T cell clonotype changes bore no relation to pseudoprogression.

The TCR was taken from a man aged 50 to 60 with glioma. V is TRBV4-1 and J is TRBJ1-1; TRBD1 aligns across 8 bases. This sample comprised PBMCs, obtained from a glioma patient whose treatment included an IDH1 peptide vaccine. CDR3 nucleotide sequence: TGCGCCAGCAGCCAAGGGACAGGGTTATACACTGAAGCTTTCTTT. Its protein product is CASSQGTGLYTEAFF.